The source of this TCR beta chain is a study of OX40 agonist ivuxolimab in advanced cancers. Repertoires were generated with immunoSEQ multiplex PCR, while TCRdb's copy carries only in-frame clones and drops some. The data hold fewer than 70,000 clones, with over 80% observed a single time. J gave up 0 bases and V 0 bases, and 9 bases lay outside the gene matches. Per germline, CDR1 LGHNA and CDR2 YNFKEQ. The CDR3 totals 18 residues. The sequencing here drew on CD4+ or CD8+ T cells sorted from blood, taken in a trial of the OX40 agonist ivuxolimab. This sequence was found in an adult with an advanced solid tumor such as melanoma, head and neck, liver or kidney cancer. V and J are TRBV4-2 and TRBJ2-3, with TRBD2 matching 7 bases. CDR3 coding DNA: TGTGCCAGCAGCCAAGATGGGTGGGGCGGGGGTAGCACAGATACGCAGTATTTT. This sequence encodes CASSQDGWGGGSTDTQYF.